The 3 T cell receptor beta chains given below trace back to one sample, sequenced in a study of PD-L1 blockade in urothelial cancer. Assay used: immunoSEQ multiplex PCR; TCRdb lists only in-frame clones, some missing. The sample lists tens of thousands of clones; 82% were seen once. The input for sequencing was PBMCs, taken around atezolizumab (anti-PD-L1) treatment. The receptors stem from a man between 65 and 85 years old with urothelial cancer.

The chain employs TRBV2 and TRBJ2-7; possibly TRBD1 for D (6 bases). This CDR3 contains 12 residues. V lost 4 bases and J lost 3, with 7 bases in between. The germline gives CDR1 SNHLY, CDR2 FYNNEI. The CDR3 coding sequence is TGTGCCAGCAGTGCAGGGGTCTACGAGCAGTACTTC. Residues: CASSAGVYEQYF.

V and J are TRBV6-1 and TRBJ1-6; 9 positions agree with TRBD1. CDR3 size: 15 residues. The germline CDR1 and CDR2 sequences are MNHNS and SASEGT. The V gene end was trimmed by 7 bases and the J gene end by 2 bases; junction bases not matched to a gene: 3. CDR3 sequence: CASNRDRAYNSPLHF. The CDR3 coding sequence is TGTGCCAGCAACCGGGACAGGGCCTATAATTCACCCCTCCACTTT.

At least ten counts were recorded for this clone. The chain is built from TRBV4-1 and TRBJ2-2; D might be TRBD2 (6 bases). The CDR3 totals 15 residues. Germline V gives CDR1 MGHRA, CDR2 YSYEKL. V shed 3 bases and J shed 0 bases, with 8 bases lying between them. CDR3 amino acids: CASSHSGANTGELFF. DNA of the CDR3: TGCGCCAGCAGCCACTCGGGGGCGAACACCGGGGAGCTGTTTTTT.